This TCR beta chain was obtained from a study of lymphopenia after photon versus proton radiotherapy. The study's findings and limits: Larger post-nadir TCR diversity loss correlated inversely with survival in deceased patients. Photon-treated patients lost naive T cells and TCR diversity; proton-treated stayed stable. After lymphocyte nadir, photon-treated repertoires showed oligoclonal expansion, especially CD8+ Temra.

Method: immunoSEQ multiplex PCR; TCRdb's copy keeps in-frame clones and lacks some. There are around 70,000 clones in the sample; more than 75% occur only once, and about 2.6% lies in the top ten. Concerning this clone: Its antigen remains unknown.

V lost 4 bases, J lost 5 bases, and 19 bases lay in between. The V gene's germline CDR1 is SGHRS and CDR2 YFSETQ. The CDR3 covers 15 residues. The source of this sequence is a woman aged 70 to 79 with pancreatic cancer. The input for sequencing was peripheral blood, taken from a patient treated with photon-based radiotherapy. V and J are TRBV5-1 and TRBJ2-7; perhaps TRBD2 as D (6 bases). CDR3 region: CASSAGTSAVDEQYF. For the CDR3, the DNA is TGCGCCAGCAGCGCAGGGACTTCCGCGGTCGACGAGCAGTACTTC.